A selection of T cell receptor beta chains follows, all from one sample in a study of T-cell memory formation after mild COVID-19. TCRdb used MiXCR to reprocess the 5' RACE reads, holding one entry per CDR3 protein. The table shows around 130,000 distinct CDR3 sequences, with about 6.5% occurring only once. Sample: PBMCs or a T cell subset sorted from them (not recorded which). These receptor sequences come from an adult woman who had mild COVID-19 (a few samples of this study predate the infection). Cell type and time point are not known. Each CDR3 is given with its conserved first and last residue. D genes are given only for firm matches. For some rows the clone size is stated as once, few or many, or as a class when expanded; others skip it.

v_call: TRBV7-2
d_call: TRBD2
clone_size: many
j_call: TRBJ2-5
cdr3_nt: TGTGCCAGCAGCTTAGGGCTAGCGGGGGCAGAGACCCAGTACTTC
cdr3_aa: CASSLGLAGAETQYF

v_call: TRBV7-9
d_call: .
clone_size: .
j_call: TRBJ2-1
cdr3_nt: TGTGCCAGCAGCTTGATTCACTGGTACTCCTACAATGAGCAGTTCTTC
cdr3_aa: CASSLIHWYSYNEQFF

v_call: TRBV7-6
d_call: TRBD2
clone_size: .
j_call: TRBJ2-2
cdr3_nt: TGTGCCAGCAGCTTCGGAAGGCTAGCGGGAGTCGCCGGGGAGCTGTTTTTT
cdr3_aa: CASSFGRLAGVAGELFF

v_call: TRBV12-3/TRBV12-4
d_call: .
clone_size: few
j_call: TRBJ2-7
cdr3_nt: TGTGCCAGCAGTTTAGGTCATCGGGAGCAGTACTTC
cdr3_aa: CASSLGHREQYF

v_call: TRBV5-1
d_call: TRBD2
clone_size: many
j_call: TRBJ2-2
cdr3_nt: TGCGCCAGCAGCTTCTCGCGGGAGCCCACCGGGGAGCTGTTTTTT
cdr3_aa: CASSFSREPTGELFF

v_call: TRBV12-3/TRBV12-4
d_call: .
clone_size: few
j_call: TRBJ1-1
cdr3_nt: TGTGCCAGCAGCCTAGTAGCAGGCCGGGAGGACACTGAAGCTTTCTTT
cdr3_aa: CASSLVAGREDTEAFF

v_call: TRBV27
d_call: .
clone_size: .
j_call: TRBJ1-1
cdr3_nt: TGTGCCAGCAGTATCCCGTGGTCCGAAGCTTTCTTT
cdr3_aa: CASSIPWSEAFF

v_call: TRBV6-6
d_call: .
clone_size: .
j_call: TRBJ2-7
cdr3_nt: TGTGCCAGCAGTAGCCTGGCGGAGCAGTACTTC
cdr3_aa: CASSSLAEQYF

v_call: TRBV5-6
d_call: .
clone_size: few
j_call: TRBJ1-6
cdr3_nt: TGTGCCAGCAGCCGAGGCCTTTCCGATTCACCCCTCCACTTT
cdr3_aa: CASSRGLSDSPLHF

v_call: TRBV20-1
d_call: .
clone_size: many
j_call: TRBJ2-7
cdr3_nt: TGCAGTGCTAGAGATCGTATCAGGGACGAGCAGTACTTC
cdr3_aa: CSARDRIRDEQYF

v_call: TRBV29-1
d_call: .
clone_size: many
j_call: TRBJ2-3
cdr3_nt: TGCAGCGTTGAATCCGTGGGCCCAGATACGCAGTATTTT
cdr3_aa: CSVESVGPDTQYF

v_call: TRBV20-1
d_call: TRBD1
clone_size: .
j_call: TRBJ1-5
cdr3_nt: TGCAGTGCCCGGGGACAGGGCAATCAGCCCCAGCATTTT
cdr3_aa: CSARGQGNQPQHF

v_call: TRBV7-8
d_call: .
clone_size: few
j_call: TRBJ2-2
cdr3_nt: TGTGCCAGCAGCCAGGTAGGAGTCGGACAGACTCCAAGATCGAACACCGGGGAGCTGTTTTTT
cdr3_aa: CASSQVGVGQTPRSNTGELFF

v_call: TRBV5-1
d_call: .
clone_size: .
j_call: TRBJ2-1
cdr3_nt: TGCGCCAGCAGCCGTGAGCCAGGGCTCTGGGACAATGAGCAGTTCTTC
cdr3_aa: CASSREPGLWDNEQFF

v_call: TRBV18
d_call: .
clone_size: .
j_call: TRBJ2-1
cdr3_nt: TGTGCCAGCTCACCAGTCCAAAATGAGCAGTTCTTC
cdr3_aa: CASSPVQNEQFF

v_call: TRBV24-1
d_call: .
clone_size: few
j_call: TRBJ1-1
cdr3_nt: TGTGCCACCAGTGATGGAGGCCGGGGCCCGAACACTGAAGCTTTCTTT
cdr3_aa: CATSDGGRGPNTEAFF

v_call: TRBV19
d_call: .
clone_size: few
j_call: TRBJ2-1
cdr3_nt: TGTGCCAGTTCGCGAGGGAGCTCCTACAATGAGCAGTTCTTC
cdr3_aa: CASSRGSSYNEQFF

v_call: TRBV2
d_call: .
clone_size: few
j_call: TRBJ2-3
cdr3_nt: TGTGCCAGCAGTGCCGCAGGGGATACGCAGTATTTT
cdr3_aa: CASSAAGDTQYF

v_call: TRBV12-3/TRBV12-4
d_call: .
clone_size: .
j_call: TRBJ2-2
cdr3_nt: TGTGCCAGCAGTTTACTCGGGAACACCGGGGAGCTGTTTTTT
cdr3_aa: CASSLLGNTGELFF

v_call: TRBV11-3
d_call: .
clone_size: .
j_call: TRBJ2-7
cdr3_nt: TGTGCCAGCAGCTTAGAGAACCGCAAGTACTTC
cdr3_aa: CASSLENRKYF

v_call: TRBV29-1
d_call: .
clone_size: .
j_call: TRBJ1-1
cdr3_nt: TGCAGCGTAGATAGCGTGGTCACTGAAGCTTTCTTT
cdr3_aa: CSVDSVVTEAFF

v_call: TRBV5-5
d_call: .
clone_size: many
j_call: TRBJ1-4
cdr3_nt: TGTGCCAGCAGCGCCGGGGGGGTTTCTAATGAAAAACTGTTTTTT
cdr3_aa: CASSAGGVSNEKLFF

v_call: TRBV7-2
d_call: .
clone_size: many
j_call: TRBJ1-1
cdr3_nt: TGTGCCAGCAGCTTAGACCTGAACACTGAAGCTTTCTTT
cdr3_aa: CASSLDLNTEAFF

v_call: TRBV5-1
d_call: TRBD2
clone_size: few
j_call: TRBJ2-2
cdr3_nt: TGCGCCAGCAGCACACTAGCGGGAGGAAACACCGGGGAGCTGTTTTTT
cdr3_aa: CASSTLAGGNTGELFF

v_call: TRBV5-6
d_call: .
clone_size: few
j_call: TRBJ1-2
cdr3_nt: TGTGCCAGCAGCTCCCAAGGGGGCTACACCTTC
cdr3_aa: CASSSQGGYTF

v_call: TRBV19
d_call: TRBD1
clone_size: .
j_call: TRBJ1-1
cdr3_nt: TGTGCCAGTAGTTCCCTGACAGGGAAGGCGAACACTGAAGCTTTCTTT
cdr3_aa: CASSSLTGKANTEAFF

v_call: TRBV5-1
d_call: TRBD1
clone_size: many
j_call: TRBJ2-1
cdr3_nt: TGCGCCAGCAGCCCGCCGGGACAGGGATACAATGAGCAGTTCTTC
cdr3_aa: CASSPPGQGYNEQFF

v_call: TRBV10-3
d_call: .
clone_size: few
j_call: TRBJ2-7
cdr3_nt: TGTGCCATCAGGCCAGTCGGCTCCTACGAGCAGTACTTC
cdr3_aa: CAIRPVGSYEQYF

v_call: TRBV20-1
d_call: .
clone_size: many
j_call: TRBJ1-5
cdr3_nt: TGCAGTGCTAGAGATCAGGGGAGACCCGATCAGCCCCAGCATTTT
cdr3_aa: CSARDQGRPDQPQHF

v_call: TRBV27
d_call: .
clone_size: .
j_call: TRBJ1-5
cdr3_nt: TGTGCCAGCAGTTTATCGCGGGTAGCCGAGCCCCAGCATTTT
cdr3_aa: CASSLSRVAEPQHF

v_call: TRBV5-4
d_call: .
clone_size: few
j_call: TRBJ2-1
cdr3_nt: TGTGCCAGCAGCGGGGGGACCCGTCCCAATGAGCAGTTCTTC
cdr3_aa: CASSGGTRPNEQFF

v_call: TRBV6-6
d_call: TRBD2
clone_size: .
j_call: TRBJ2-3
cdr3_nt: TGTGCCAGCAGTTATGGACTAGCGGGAGGGGATACGCAGTATTTT
cdr3_aa: CASSYGLAGGDTQYF

v_call: TRBV7-2
d_call: .
clone_size: many
j_call: TRBJ1-6
cdr3_nt: TGTGCCAGCAGCCCTCACTATAATTCACCCCTCCACTTT
cdr3_aa: CASSPHYNSPLHF

v_call: TRBV5-1
d_call: TRBD2
clone_size: many
j_call: TRBJ2-7
cdr3_nt: TGCGCCAGCAGCTTGGGGCCTAGCGGGAACTACGAGCAGTACTTC
cdr3_aa: CASSLGPSGNYEQYF

v_call: TRBV7-3
d_call: .
clone_size: .
j_call: TRBJ1-1
cdr3_nt: TGTGCCAGCAGCTTAAAGGGGAGCGGAACTGAAGCTTTCTTT
cdr3_aa: CASSLKGSGTEAFF

v_call: TRBV6-1
d_call: TRBD1
clone_size: many
j_call: TRBJ2-5
cdr3_nt: TGTGCCAGCAGGGGGACGACAGGGAAGGAGACCCAGTACTTC
cdr3_aa: CASRGTTGKETQYF

v_call: TRBV19
d_call: .
clone_size: .
j_call: TRBJ1-2
cdr3_nt: TGTGCCAGTAGTGCAGGGACCGGGTCCTATGGCTACACCTTC
cdr3_aa: CASSAGTGSYGYTF